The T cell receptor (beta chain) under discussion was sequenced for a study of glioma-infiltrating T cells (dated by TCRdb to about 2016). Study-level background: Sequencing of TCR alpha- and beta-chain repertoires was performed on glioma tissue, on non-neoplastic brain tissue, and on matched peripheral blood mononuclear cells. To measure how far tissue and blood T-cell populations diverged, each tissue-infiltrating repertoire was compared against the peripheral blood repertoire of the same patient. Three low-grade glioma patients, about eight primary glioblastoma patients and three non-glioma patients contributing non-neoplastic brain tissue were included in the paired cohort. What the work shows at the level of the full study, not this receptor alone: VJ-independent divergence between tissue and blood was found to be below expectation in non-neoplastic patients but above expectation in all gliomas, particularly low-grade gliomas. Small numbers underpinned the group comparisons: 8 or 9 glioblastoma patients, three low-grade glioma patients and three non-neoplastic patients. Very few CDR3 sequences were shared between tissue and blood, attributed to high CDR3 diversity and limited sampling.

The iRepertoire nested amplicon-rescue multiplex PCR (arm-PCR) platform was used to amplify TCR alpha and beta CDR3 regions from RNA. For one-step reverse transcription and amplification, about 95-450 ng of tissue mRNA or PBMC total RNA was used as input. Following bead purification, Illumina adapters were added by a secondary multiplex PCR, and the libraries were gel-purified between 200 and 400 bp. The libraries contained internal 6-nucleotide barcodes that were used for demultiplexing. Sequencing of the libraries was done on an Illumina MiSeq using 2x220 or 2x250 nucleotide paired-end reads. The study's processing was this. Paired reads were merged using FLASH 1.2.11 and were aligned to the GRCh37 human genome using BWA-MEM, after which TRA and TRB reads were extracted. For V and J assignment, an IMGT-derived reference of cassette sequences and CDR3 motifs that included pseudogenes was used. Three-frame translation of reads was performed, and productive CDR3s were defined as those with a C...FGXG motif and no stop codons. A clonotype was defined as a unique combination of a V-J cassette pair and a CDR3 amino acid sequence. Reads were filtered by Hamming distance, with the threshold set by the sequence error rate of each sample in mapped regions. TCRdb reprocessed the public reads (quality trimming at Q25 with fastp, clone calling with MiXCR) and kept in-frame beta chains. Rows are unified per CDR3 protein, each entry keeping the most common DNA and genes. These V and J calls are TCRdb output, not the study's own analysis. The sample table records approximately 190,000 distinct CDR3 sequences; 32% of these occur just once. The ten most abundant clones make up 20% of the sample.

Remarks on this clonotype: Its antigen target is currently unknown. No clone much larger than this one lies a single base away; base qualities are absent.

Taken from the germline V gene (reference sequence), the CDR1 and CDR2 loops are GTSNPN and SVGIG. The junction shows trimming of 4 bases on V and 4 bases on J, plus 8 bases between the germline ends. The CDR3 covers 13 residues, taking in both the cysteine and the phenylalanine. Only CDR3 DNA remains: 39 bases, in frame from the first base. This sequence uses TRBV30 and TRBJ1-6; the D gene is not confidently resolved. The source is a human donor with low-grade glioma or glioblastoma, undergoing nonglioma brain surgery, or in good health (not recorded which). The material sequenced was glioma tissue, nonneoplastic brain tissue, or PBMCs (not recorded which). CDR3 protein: CAWNTAYNSPLHF. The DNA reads TGTGCCTGGAACACAGCGTATAATTCACCCCTCCACTTT.